The 16 T cell receptor beta chains below come from one sample, sequenced in a study of blood T cell repertoires in COVID-19. Profiled with immunoSEQ multiplex PCR; TCRdb holds only in-frame clones, not every one. There are 250,000 to 400,000 clones in the sample; around 90% occur only once, and roughly 2.8% lies in the top ten. The sequencing sample was made of peripheral blood. Every receptor here comes from a woman under 40 with COVID-19, enrolled during active disease.

The CDR3: CAWREGSRNTEAFF. The CDR3 nucleotides are TGTGCCTGGCGGGAGGGATCAAGGAACACTGAAGCTTTCTTT. V gene TRBV30 combines with J gene TRBJ1-1; D unresolved. Trimming removed 5 bases from V and 1 base from J, with 14 bases in between. This CDR3 is 14 amino acids long. The germline V gene has CDR1 GTSNPN and CDR2 SVGIG (reference sequence).

The chain is built from TRBV7-9 and TRBJ2-2, with a weak D call TRBD2 (6 bases). Trimming removed 4 bases at V and 0 bases at J, with 9 bases between. Germline V gene sequence: CDR1 SEHNR, CDR2 FQNEAQ (reference sequence). CDR3 length: 15 amino acids. DNA for the CDR3: TGTGCCAGCAGCTCGGGACTTCCGAACACCGGGGAGCTGTTTTTT. It encodes CASSSGLPNTGELFF.

The chain links TRBV18 to TRBJ2-2; 9 bases fit TRBD2. CDR3 length: 18 amino acids. Germline assignment: CDR1 KGHSH and CDR2 LQKENI. V was clipped by 2 bases and J by 0 bases; unmatched bases: 7. The CDR3 nucleotides read TGTGCCAGCTCACCAAGGCGGGAGGGACCTTCGAACACCGGGGAGCTGTTTTTT. Residues: CASSPRREGPSNTGELFF.

The rearrangement links TRBV3-1 (or the pseudogene TRBV3-2) to TRBJ2-1; D unclear. This CDR3 has 17 amino acids. V was trimmed by 0 bases and J by 7 bases, leaving 19 bases between them. Germline V lookup: CDR1 LGHDT, CDR2 YNNKEL (reference sequence). The CDR3 bases are TGTGCCAGCAGCCAAGATTTGCCCACGTGGAAGAGGAATGAGCAGTTCTTC. Its protein is CASSQDLPTWKRNEQFF.

This rearrangement joins TRBV10-2 to TRBJ1-4; D uncertain. Germline values: CDR1 WSHSY, CDR2 SAAADI. This CDR3 has 12 amino acids. V was shortened by 8 bases and J by 3 bases, with 7 bases between the two germline ends. The DNA of the CDR3 is TGCGCCAGCGCTTTAGCTAATGAAAAACTGTTTTTT. Translation: CASALANEKLFF.

The chain is built from TRBV19 and TRBJ2-1, with TRBD2 matching over 7 bases. V was clipped by 2 bases and J by 5 bases; unmatched bases: 6. Germline values: CDR1 LNHDA, CDR2 SQIVND (reference sequence). This CDR3 has 15 amino acids. DNA for the CDR3: TGTGCCAGTAGTATAATAGCGGGCCTAGACAATGAGCAGTTCTTC. This codes for CASSIIAGLDNEQFF.

This clone was seen ten or more times. The rearrangement links TRBV15 to TRBJ1-2; 12 nucleotides agree with TRBD1. Germline V gives CDR1 LNHNV, CDR2 YYDKDF (reference sequence). The CDR3 loop spans 15 amino acids. Trimming at V came to 5 bases and at J to 4 bases, leaving 5 bases not matched to a gene. The CDR3 DNA is TGTGCCACCAGCGCCGGGACAGGGGGCAGCTATGGCTACACCTTC. Translating it yields CATSAGTGGSYGYTF.

The chain joins TRBV3-1 (or the pseudogene TRBV3-2) to TRBJ2-7, with 7 bases matching TRBD2. Germline values: CDR1 LGHDT, CDR2 YNNKEL (reference sequence). After removal of 4 bases from V and 0 bases from J, the junction contained 6 bases not matched to a gene. The CDR3 is 15 amino acids. The CDR3 nucleotides are TGTGCCAGCAGCCCGGGAGCGGGAAGCTCCTACGAGCAGTACTTC. Its protein is CASSPGAGSSYEQYF.

The count of this clone is one. The chain couples TRBV7-3 to TRBJ2-5; D possibly corresponds to TRBD2 (6 bases). Trimming removed 5 bases from V and 5 bases from J, with 18 bases in between. CDR3 length equals 15 residues. Looked up from germline, CDR1 is SGHTA and CDR2 is FQGTGA. CDR3 nucleotides: TGTGCCAGCAGCCCAAATAGCGGAGGCGGTGAGACCCAGTACTTC. The encoded protein is CASSPNSGGGETQYF.

The DNA for the CDR3 is TGTGCCAGCAGTCACAGCCGCAATGAGCAGTTCTTC. This codes for CASSHSRNEQFF. The rearrangement links TRBV5-4 to TRBJ2-1; D is undetermined. The CDR3 is made up of 12 amino acids. V lost 5 bases to trimming and J lost 6 bases, with 9 bases between them. Germline-derived CDR1 and CDR2 are SGHNT and YYREEE (reference sequence).

This clone was recorded once. The rearrangement links TRBV7-2 to TRBJ1-2, with D possibly being TRBD1 (5 bases). The CDR3 length is 14 residues. The V gene lost 3 bases and the J gene lost 3 bases, with 11 bases spanning the gap. Germline CDR1 reads SGHTA; CDR2 reads FQGNSA. The CDR3 DNA sequence: TGTGCCAGCAGCTTGAAGGGGTTGGACTATGGCTACACCTTC. The encoded protein is CASSLKGLDYGYTF. Full variable domain (remainder filled in from reference TRBV7-2 and TRBJ1-2): GAGVSQSPSNKVTEKGKDVELRCDPISGHTALYWYRQSLGQGLEFLIYFQGNSAPDKSGLPSDRFSAERTGGSVSTLTIQRTQQEDSAVYLCASSLKGLDYGYTFGSGTRLTVV.

The chain combines TRBV6-6 with TRBJ2-7; 10 bases are a match to TRBD1. V lost 6 bases and J lost 3; bases outside the gene matches: 8. The germline V gene encodes CDR1 MNHNY and CDR2 SVGAGI (reference sequence). This CDR3 has 15 residues. The CDR3: CASRPRTGGFYEQYF. CDR3 nucleotide sequence: TGTGCCAGCAGACCAAGGACAGGGGGTTTCTACGAGCAGTACTTC.

The chain recombines TRBV5-5 with TRBJ1-3; D gene unclear. Germline CDR1 SGHKS, CDR2 YYEKEE (reference sequence). Between the trimmed V and J ends, which lost 1 base and 0 bases, there was a span of 8 bases. This CDR3 contains 15 residues. The CDR3 nucleotides are TGTGCCAGCAGCTTGTGGGCGAACTCTGGAAACACCATATATTTT. Its translation is CASSLWANSGNTIYF.

This chain connects TRBV19 to TRBJ1-1; weak D call: TRBD1 (6 bases). The germline CDR1 and CDR2 sequences are LNHDA and SQIVND (reference sequence). The CDR3 is 15 residues long. Trimming cost V 2 bases and J 7 bases, with 17 bases left between them. CDR3 loop: CASSIPRQVKGEAFF. DNA for the CDR3: TGTGCCAGTAGTATACCAAGACAGGTCAAGGGTGAAGCTTTCTTT.

Only one count was recorded for this clone. The chain links TRBV10-2 to TRBJ2-3; possible D gene TRBD2, 5 bases. The germline V and J ends were trimmed by 5 bases and 0 bases, with 15 bases remaining between them. CDR3 length: 16 amino acids. The germline V gene encodes CDR1 WSHSY and CDR2 SAAADI. The CDR3 reads CASSKSTWTSTDTQYF. Written as DNA, the CDR3 is TGCGCCAGCAGTAAATCTACATGGACTAGCACAGATACGCAGTATTTT.

CDR3 in DNA: TGTGCCAGCAGTGAAATGCCAGGGGGCGGCACTGAAGCTTTCTTT. Its protein product is CASSEMPGGGTEAFF. The gene calls are TRBV2 and TRBJ1-1; 8 bases are shared with TRBD1. Germline V gives CDR1 SNHLY, CDR2 FYNNEI. With 2 bases clipped from V and 4 bases from J, the junction kept 6 bases outside the gene matches. The CDR3 is 15 amino acids.